This TCR beta chain was recovered during a study of T cells in Graves' hyperthyroidism and ophthalmopathy. The CDR3 loop spans 16 amino acids. With 6 bases clipped from V and 7 bases from J, the junction kept 9 bases outside the gene matches. Germline lookup yields CDR1 LNHDA and CDR2 SQIVND (reference sequence). Study-wide findings and caveats: Ophthalmopathy prediction by the model preceded onset by a median 6.5 months.

Amplified regions were TCR beta CDR3 sequences from RNA transcripts. HTBI primers drove first-round RT-PCR of the TCR CDR3. TCRdb analysed the multiplex PCR reads with MiXCR anew, one entry per CDR3 protein. Here the sample spans 500,000 to 600,000 distinct CDR3 sequences, 46% being singletons. This clonotype was seen ten or more times. The antigen is unknown. This rearrangement joins TRBV19 to TRBJ2-2; 12 bases fit TRBD2. The receptor's source is an adult woman with Graves' disease, either hyperthyroidism or ophthalmopathy (not recorded which). Sequencing was carried out using peripheral blood or thyroid tissue (not recorded which). The CDR3 DNA reads as TGTGCCAGTAGCCTAGCGGGAGGGCAATTGGACGGGGAGCTGTTTTTT. It is translated as CASSLAGGQLDGELFF.